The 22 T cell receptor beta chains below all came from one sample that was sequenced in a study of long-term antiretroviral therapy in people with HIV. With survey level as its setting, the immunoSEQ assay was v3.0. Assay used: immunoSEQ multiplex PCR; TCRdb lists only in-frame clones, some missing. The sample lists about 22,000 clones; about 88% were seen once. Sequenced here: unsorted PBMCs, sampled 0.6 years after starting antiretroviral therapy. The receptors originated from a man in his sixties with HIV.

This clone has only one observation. The CDR3 loop is CASSAGAYSYEQYF. As DNA, the CDR3 is TGTGCCAGCAGCGCCGGGGCTTACTCCTACGAGCAGTACTTC. The chain employs TRBV9 and TRBJ2-7; the D gene could be TRBD1 or TRBD2 (5 bases each). The CDR3 spans 14 residues. Germline V gene data show CDR1 as SGDLS and CDR2 as YYNGEE. V lost 3 bases, J lost 0 bases, and 10 bases lay in between.

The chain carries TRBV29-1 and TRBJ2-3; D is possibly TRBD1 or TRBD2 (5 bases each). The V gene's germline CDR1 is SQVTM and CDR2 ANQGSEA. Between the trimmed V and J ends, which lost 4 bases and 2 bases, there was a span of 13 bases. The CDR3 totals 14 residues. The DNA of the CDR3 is TGCAGCGTTGTGGGTGAGGGGTCCACAGATACGCAGTATTTT. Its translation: CSVVGEGSTDTQYF.

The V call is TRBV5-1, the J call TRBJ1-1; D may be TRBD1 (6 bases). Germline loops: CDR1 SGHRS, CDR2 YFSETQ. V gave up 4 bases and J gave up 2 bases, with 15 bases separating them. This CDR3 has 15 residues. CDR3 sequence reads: CASSALGGPNTEAFF. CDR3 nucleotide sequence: TGCGCCAGCAGCGCCTTAGGGGGGCCTAACACTGAAGCTTTCTTT.

For the CDR3, the DNA is TGTGCCAGCAGCTTAGGCCCTACAGGGAACTACGAGCAGTACTTC. Protein sequence: CASSLGPTGNYEQYF. The V and J genes are TRBV7-2 and TRBJ2-7, with a tentative D call TRBD1 (6 bases). V lost 1 base and J 3 bases, leaving 13 bases between the germline ends. This CDR3 has 15 residues. The germline CDR1 and CDR2 sequences are SGHTA and FQGNSA.

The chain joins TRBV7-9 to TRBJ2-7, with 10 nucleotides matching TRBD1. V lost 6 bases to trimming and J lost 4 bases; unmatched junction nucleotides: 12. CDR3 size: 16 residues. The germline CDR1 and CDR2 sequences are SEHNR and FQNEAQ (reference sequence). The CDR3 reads CASSSYGTGATYEQYF. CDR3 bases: TGTGCCAGCAGTTCATATGGGACAGGGGCGACTTACGAGCAGTACTTC. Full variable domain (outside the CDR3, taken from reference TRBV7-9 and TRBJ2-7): DTGVSQNPRHKITKRGQNVTFRCDPISEHNRLYWYRQTLGQGPEFLTYFQNEAQLEKSRLLSDRFSAERPKGSFSTLEIQRTEQGDSAMYLCASSSYGTGATYEQYFGPGTRLTVT.

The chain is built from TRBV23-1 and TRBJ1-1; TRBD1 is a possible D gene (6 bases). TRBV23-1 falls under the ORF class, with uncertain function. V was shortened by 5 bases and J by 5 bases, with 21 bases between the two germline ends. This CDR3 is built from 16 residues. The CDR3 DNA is TGCGCCAGCAGTGAGCGGGACACCCCTTTTCGAACTGAAGCTTTCTTT. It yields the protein CASSERDTPFRTEAFF.

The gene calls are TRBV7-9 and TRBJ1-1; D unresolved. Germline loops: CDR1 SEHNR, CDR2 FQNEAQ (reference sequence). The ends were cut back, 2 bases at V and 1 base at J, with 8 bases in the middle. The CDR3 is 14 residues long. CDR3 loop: CASSLNNQNTEAFF. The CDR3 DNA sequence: TGTGCCAGCAGCTTAAACAACCAGAACACTGAAGCTTTCTTT.

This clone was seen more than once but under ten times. CDR3 sequence reads: CASSLYRRSSGELFF. DNA for the CDR3: TGTGCCAGCAGCTTATACCGGCGGAGTAGCGGGGAGCTGTTTTTT. The genes are TRBV11-3 and TRBJ2-2; D is unresolved. The CDR3 is 15 residues long. V was cut by 2 bases and J by 7 bases, with 14 bases left in between. Germline V gives CDR1 SGHNT, CDR2 YENEEA.

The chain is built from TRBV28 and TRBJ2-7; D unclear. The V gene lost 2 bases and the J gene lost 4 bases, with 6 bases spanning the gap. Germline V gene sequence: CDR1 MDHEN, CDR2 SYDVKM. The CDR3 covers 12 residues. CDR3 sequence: CASSLSAYEQYF. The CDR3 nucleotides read TGTGCCAGCAGTTTAAGTGCGTACGAGCAGTACTTC.

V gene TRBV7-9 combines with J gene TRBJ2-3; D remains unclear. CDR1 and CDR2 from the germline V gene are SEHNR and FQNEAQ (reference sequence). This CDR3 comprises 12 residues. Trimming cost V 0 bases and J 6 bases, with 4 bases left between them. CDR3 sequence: CASSLAPDTQYF. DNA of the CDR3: TGTGCCAGCAGCTTAGCTCCGGATACGCAGTATTTT.

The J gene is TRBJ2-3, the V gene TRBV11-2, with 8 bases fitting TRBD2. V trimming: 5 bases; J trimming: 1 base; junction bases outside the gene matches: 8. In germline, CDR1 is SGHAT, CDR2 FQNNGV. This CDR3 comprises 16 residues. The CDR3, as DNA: TGTGCCAGCAGCCTACTTAAGACTAGCGGCACAGATACGCAGTATTTT. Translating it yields CASSLLKTSGTDTQYF. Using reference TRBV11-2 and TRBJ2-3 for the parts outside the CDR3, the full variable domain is EAGVAQSPRYKIIEKRQSVAFWCNPISGHATLYWYQQILGQGPKLLIQFQNNGVVDDSQLPKDRFSAERLKGVDSTLKIQPAKLEDSAVYLCASSLLKTSGTDTQYFGPGTRLTVL.

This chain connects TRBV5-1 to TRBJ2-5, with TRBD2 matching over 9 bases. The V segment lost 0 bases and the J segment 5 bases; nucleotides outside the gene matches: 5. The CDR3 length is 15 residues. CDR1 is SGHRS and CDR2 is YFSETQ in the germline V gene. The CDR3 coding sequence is TGCGCCAGCAGCTTGGCCGGGACTAGCCGGGAGACCCAGTACTTC. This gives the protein CASSLAGTSRETQYF.

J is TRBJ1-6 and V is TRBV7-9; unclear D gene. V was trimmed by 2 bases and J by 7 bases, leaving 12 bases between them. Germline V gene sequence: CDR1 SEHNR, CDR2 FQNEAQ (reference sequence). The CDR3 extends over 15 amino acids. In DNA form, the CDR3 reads TGTGCCAGCAGCTTACATCAGATCAAGAATTCACCCCTCCACTTT. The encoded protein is CASSLHQIKNSPLHF.

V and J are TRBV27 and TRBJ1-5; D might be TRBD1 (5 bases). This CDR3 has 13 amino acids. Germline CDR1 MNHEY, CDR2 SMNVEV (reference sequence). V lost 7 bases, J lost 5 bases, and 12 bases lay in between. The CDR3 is CASIRGHYQPQHF. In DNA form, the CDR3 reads TGTGCCAGCATTAGAGGACATTATCAGCCCCAGCATTTT.

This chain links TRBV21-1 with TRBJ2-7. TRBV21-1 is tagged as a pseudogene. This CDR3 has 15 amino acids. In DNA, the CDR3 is TGTGCCAGCAGCAAAGTGAGGGACCCCTCCTACGAGCAGTACTTC. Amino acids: CASSKVRDPSYEQYF.

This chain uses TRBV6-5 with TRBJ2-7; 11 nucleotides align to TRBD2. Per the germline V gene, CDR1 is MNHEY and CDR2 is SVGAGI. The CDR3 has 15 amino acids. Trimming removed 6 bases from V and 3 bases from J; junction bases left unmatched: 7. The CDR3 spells CASRLAGTSGYEQYF. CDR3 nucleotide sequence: TGTGCCAGCAGACTTGCCGGGACTAGCGGCTACGAGCAGTACTTC.

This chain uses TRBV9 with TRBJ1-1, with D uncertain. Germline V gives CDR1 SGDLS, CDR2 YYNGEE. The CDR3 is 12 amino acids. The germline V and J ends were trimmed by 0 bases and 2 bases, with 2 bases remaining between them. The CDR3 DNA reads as TGTGCCAGCAGCGTAGCCAACACTGAAGCTTTCTTT. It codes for CASSVANTEAFF.

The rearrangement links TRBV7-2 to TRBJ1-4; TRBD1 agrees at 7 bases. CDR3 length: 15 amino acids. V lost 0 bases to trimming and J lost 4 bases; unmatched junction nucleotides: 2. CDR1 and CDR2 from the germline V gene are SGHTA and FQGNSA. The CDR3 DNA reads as TGTGCCAGCAGCTTAGCGGCAGGGGGTAATGAAAAACTGTTTTTT. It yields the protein CASSLAAGGNEKLFF.

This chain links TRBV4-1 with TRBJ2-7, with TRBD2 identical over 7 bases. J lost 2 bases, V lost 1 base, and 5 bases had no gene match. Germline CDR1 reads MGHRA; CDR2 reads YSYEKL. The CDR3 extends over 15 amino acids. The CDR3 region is CASSQGLAVPYEQYF. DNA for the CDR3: TGCGCCAGCAGCCAAGGGCTAGCGGTCCCCTACGAGCAGTACTTC.

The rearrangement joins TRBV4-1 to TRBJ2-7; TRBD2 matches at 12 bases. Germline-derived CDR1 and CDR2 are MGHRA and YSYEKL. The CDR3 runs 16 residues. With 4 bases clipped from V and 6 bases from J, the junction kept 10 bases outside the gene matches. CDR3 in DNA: TGCGCCAGCAGCCGCACTAGCGGGGGGACCCTTCGCGAGCAGTACTTC. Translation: CASSRTSGGTLREQYF.

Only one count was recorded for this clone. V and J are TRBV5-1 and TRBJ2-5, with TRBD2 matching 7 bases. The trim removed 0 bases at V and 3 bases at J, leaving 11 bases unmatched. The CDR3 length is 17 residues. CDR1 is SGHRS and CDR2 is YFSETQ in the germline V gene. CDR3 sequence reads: CASSLDPHGTMEETQYF. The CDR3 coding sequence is TGCGCCAGCAGCTTGGACCCCCACGGGACTATGGAAGAGACCCAGTACTTC.

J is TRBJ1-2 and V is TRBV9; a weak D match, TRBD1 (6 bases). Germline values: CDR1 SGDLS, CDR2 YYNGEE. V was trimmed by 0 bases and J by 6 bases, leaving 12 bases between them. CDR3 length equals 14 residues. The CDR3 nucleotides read TGTGCCAGCAGCGTAGTTGTGGGGGGCGATGGCTACACCTTC. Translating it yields CASSVVVGGDGYTF.